This entry is about one TCR beta chain. The antigen is undetermined. The V gene lost 3 bases and the J gene lost 2 bases, with 6 bases spanning the gap. Germline lookup yields CDR1 MRHNA and CDR2 SNTAGT. This CDR3 is 13 amino acids long. Time point noted: baseline pretreatment blood. Treatment meaning: 15 Gy SBRT to primary tumor, nephrectomy 4 weeks later. This specimen comes from a study of radiation and T cells in renal cell carcinoma. Across the whole study: Nephrectomy followed 15 Gy stereotactic body radiation by 4 weeks.

Study observations and caveats: In blood, top tumor clones expanded by 2 weeks, shrinking by 4.

Sequencing used immunoSEQ multiplex PCR; TCRdb keeps in-frame clones, though not all of them. Of around 64,000 clones listed, 65% to 85% are singletons. Here the sequenced sample was blood, taken from a patient whose treatment included radiotherapy and nephrectomy. The TCR was taken from a man in his sixties with renal cell carcinoma. This chain uses TRBV6-4 with TRBJ2-3; unclear D gene. CDR3 in DNA: TGTGCCAGCAGTGAGAAGGACACAGATACGCAGTATTTT. It specifies CASSEKDTDTQYF.